This is a list of T cell receptor beta chains from one sample in a study of cytomegalovirus exposure and HLA in healthy donors. Assay: immunoSEQ multiplex PCR; the TCRdb copy retains only in-frame clones and omits some. The sample lists around 130,000 clones, approximately 80% occurring once. The specimen was PBMCs. Receptors were obtained from a man in his forties in good health and CMV-seronegative. Each CDR3 is given with its conserved first and last residue. D genes are given only for firm matches. The size field is filled for only some rows; it gives once, few, many or a size class.

D gene	clone size	J gene	V gene	CDR3 DNA	CDR3 protein
.	.	TRBJ2-3	TRBV5-1	TGCGCCAGCAGCTTGACCTCAACTAAGACAGATACGCAGTATTTT	CASSLTSTKTDTQYF
TRBD1	.	TRBJ1-1	TRBV18	TGTGCCAGCTCATTCGGGACAGAAGCCATGAACACTGAAGCTTTCTTT	CASSFGTEAMNTEAFF
TRBD2	.	TRBJ2-7	TRBV28	TGTGCCAGCAGTTTCTCCGGACTAGCGGGAGTCTCCTACGAGCAGTACTTC	CASSFSGLAGVSYEQYF
.	.	TRBJ1-5	TRBV30	TGTGCCTGGAGTGTATCAGTCCGCAATCAGCCCCAGCATTTT	CAWSVSVRNQPQHF
TRBD1	.	TRBJ1-2	TRBV27	TGTGCCAGCAGTTCGGACCTGGGACAGGGGAACGGCTACACCTTC	CASSSDLGQGNGYTF
.	.	TRBJ2-5	TRBV18	TGTGCCAGCTCACTTGACTTACAAGAGACCCAGTACTTC	CASSLDLQETQYF
.	few	TRBJ1-4	TRBV28	TGTGCCAGCAGTTTAATGGGCGGGGGGGATGAAAAACTGTTTTTT	CASSLMGGGDEKLFF
TRBD1	.	TRBJ1-1	TRBV5-4	TGTGCCAGCAGCCGACGGACAGGGGGGAACACTGAAGCTTTCTTT	CASSRRTGGNTEAFF
TRBD2	.	TRBJ2-1	TRBV5-5	TGTGCCAGCAGCCGACTAGCGGGAGGGTCCTACAATGAGCAGTTCTTC	CASSRLAGGSYNEQFF
.	.	TRBJ2-3	TRBV5-1	TGCGCCAGCAGCTTGGCCGCGGGTGTTTGGGATACGCAGTATTTT	CASSLAAGVWDTQYF
TRBD2	few	TRBJ2-1	TRBV9	TGTGCCAGCAGCGAAGTGGGGGGGAGACGGAATGAGCAGTTCTTC	CASSEVGGRRNEQFF
.	once	TRBJ2-3	TRBV5-5	TGTGCCAGCAGCCGATGGGAGTCGTCAGTAGATACGCAGTATTTT	CASSRWESSVDTQYF
.	.	TRBJ2-7	TRBV7-5	TGTGCCAGAAGCCCAAGGACGGGACAGGGGATCGAGCAGTACTTC	CARSPRTGQGIEQYF
TRBD2	.	TRBJ2-3	TRBV12-5	TGTGCTAGTGGTCCCCCACTAGCGAGTAACACAGATACGCAGTATTTT	CASGPPLASNTDTQYF
TRBD2	.	TRBJ2-1	TRBV30	TGTGCCTGCCTACCAACGCAGGGAGGGCTTTCAAATGAGCAGTTCTTC	CACLPTQGGLSNEQFF
.	.	TRBJ1-1	TRBV5-4	TGTGCCAGCAGCCATCGGACAGTGAACACTGAAGCTTTCTTT	CASSHRTVNTEAFF
.	.	TRBJ2-1	TRBV4-3	TGCGCCAGCAGCCAAGACTTTTGGGACTCGCTTCCTAATGAGCAGTTCTTC	CASSQDFWDSLPNEQFF
.	.	TRBJ2-3	TRBV6-6	TGTGCCAGCACCCCATTGGGGGGGGCGGGTGATACGCAGTATTTT	CASTPLGGAGDTQYF
TRBD2	once	TRBJ2-5	TRBV7-9	TGTTCCAGCAGCCTCCCCGCGGGGACTAGCGAAGAGACCCAGTACTTC	CSSSLPAGTSEETQYF
.	.	TRBJ2-2	TRBV19	TGTGCCAGTAGTATAGGGGGGACTCGCACCGGGGAGCTGTTTTTT	CASSIGGTRTGELFF
.	.	TRBJ2-1	TRBV5-1	TGCGCCAGCAGCTTAAACTCGGACAGTAACAATGAGCAGTTCTTC	CASSLNSDSNNEQFF
TRBD2	few	TRBJ2-3	TRBV6-6	TGTGCCAGCAGTTCCGGCGGGAGTGCAGATACGCAGTATTTT	CASSSGGSADTQYF
TRBD2	.	TRBJ2-5	TRBV4-3	TGCGCCAGCAGCCAAGGGGGGAGCGGGGTGAGAGAGACCCAGTACTTC	CASSQGGSGVRETQYF
.	.	TRBJ1-3	TRBV30	TGTGCCTGGAGTGTGGAGAGCTCTGGAAACACCATATATTTT	CAWSVESSGNTIYF
TRBD1	.	TRBJ2-7	TRBV7-9	TGTGCCAGCAGCCCCCTCGGTATGGGACAGGGGGCCTCCGAGCAGTACTTC	CASSPLGMGQGASEQYF
.	once	TRBJ1-2	TRBV2	TGTGCCAGCCCCCTGACAGGAGGATATGGCTACACCTTC	CASPLTGGYGYTF
TRBD2	few	TRBJ2-7	TRBV7-6	TGTGCCAGCAGCCCCAATTGGGGGACTAGCGGGGGGGCTCCCTACGAGCAGTACTTC	CASSPNWGTSGGAPYEQYF
TRBD2	.	TRBJ2-7	TRBV7-9	TGTGCCAGCAGCTTAGCTGGACGCCCCGGGGGGGCCGAGCAGTACTTC	CASSLAGRPGGAEQYF